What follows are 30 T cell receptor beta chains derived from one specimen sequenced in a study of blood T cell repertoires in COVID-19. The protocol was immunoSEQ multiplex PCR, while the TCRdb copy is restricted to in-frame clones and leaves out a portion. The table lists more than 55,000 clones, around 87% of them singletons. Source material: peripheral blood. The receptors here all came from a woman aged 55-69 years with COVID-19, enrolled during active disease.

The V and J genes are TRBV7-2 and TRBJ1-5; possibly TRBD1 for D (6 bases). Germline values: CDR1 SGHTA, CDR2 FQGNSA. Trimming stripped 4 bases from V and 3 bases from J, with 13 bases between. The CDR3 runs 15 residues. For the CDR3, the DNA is TGTGCCAGCAGCTACCGGGACACCTCCAATCAGCCCCAGCATTTT. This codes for CASSYRDTSNQPQHF.

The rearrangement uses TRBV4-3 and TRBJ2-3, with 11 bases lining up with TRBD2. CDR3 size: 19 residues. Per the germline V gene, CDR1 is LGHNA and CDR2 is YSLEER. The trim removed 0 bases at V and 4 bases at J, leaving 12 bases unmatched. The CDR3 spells CASSQDKSRPSGRPDTQYF. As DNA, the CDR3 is TGCGCCAGCAGCCAAGATAAGTCTAGGCCTAGCGGGAGGCCAGATACGCAGTATTTT.

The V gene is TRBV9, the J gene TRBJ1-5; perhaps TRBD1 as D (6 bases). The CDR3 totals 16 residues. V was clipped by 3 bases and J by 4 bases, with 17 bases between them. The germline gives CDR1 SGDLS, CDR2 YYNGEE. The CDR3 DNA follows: TGTGCCAGCAGCGCGGGGGGCGTTTGGGGAAATCAGCCCCAGCATTTT. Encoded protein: CASSAGGVWGNQPQHF.

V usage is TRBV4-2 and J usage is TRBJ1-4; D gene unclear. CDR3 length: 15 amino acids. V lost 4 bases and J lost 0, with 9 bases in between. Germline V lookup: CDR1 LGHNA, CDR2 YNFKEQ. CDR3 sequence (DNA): TGTGCCAGCAGCCCTCTTAGCTCAACTAATGAAAAACTGTTTTTT. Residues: CASSPLSSTNEKLFF.

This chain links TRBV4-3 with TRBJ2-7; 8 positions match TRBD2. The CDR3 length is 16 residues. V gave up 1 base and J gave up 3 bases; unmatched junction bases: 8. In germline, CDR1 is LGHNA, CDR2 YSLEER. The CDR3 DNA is TGCGCCAGCAGCCAAGCTTGGACTAGCTCCGTCTACGAGCAGTACTTC. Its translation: CASSQAWTSSVYEQYF.

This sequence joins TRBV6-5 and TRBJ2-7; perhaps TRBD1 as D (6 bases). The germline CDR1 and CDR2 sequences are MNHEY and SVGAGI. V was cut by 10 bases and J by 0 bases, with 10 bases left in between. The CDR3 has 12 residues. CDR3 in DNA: TGTGCCATCGAAGGGGGCTCCTACGAGCAGTACTTC. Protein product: CAIEGGSYEQYF.

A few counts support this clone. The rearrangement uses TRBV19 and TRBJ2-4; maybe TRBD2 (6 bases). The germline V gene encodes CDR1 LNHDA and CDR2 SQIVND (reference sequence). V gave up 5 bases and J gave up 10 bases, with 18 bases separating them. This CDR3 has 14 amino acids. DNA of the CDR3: TGTGCCAGTAGTCTCAGCGGAGGGAGTCGTATTCAGTACTTC. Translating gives CASSLSGGSRIQYF. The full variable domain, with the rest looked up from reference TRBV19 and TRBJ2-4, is DGGITQSPKYLFRKEGQNVTLSCEQNLNHDAMYWYRQDPGQGLRLIYYSQIVNDFQKGDIAEGYSVSREKKESFPLTVTSAQKNPTAFYLCASSLSGGSRIQYFGAGTRLSVL.

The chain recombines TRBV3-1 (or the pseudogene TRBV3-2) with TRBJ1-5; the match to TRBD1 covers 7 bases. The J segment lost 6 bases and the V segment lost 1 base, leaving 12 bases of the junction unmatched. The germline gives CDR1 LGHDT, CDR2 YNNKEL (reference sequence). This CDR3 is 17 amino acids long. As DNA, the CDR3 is TGTGCCAGCAGCCAAGGTTTCGGCAGGGGGTCGACTCAGCCCCAGCATTTT. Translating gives CASSQGFGRGSTQPQHF.

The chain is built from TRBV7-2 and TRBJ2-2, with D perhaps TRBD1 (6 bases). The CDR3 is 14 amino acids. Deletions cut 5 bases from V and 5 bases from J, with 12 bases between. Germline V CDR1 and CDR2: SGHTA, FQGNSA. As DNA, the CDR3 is TGTGCCAGCAGCCAATCCACAGGGACCGGGGAGCTGTTTTTT. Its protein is CASSQSTGTGELFF.

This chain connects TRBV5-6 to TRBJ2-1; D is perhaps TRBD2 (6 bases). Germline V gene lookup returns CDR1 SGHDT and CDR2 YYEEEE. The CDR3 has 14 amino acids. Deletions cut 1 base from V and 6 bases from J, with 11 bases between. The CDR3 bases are TGTGCCAGCAGCTTGATCGTGGGGGGCAATGAGCAGTTCTTC. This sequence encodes CASSLIVGGNEQFF.

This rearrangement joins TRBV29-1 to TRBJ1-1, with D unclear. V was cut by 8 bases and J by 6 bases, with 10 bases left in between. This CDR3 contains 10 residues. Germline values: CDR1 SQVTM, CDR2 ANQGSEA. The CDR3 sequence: CSSREAEAFF. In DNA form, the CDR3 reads TGCAGCTCCCGCGAGGCTGAAGCTTTCTTT.

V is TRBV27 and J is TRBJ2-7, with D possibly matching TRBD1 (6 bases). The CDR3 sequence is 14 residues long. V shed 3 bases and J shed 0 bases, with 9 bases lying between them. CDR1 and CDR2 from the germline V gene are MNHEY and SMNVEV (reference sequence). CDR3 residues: CASSLTGNSYEQYF. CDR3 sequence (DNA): TGTGCCAGCAGTTTGACAGGAAACTCCTACGAGCAGTACTTC.

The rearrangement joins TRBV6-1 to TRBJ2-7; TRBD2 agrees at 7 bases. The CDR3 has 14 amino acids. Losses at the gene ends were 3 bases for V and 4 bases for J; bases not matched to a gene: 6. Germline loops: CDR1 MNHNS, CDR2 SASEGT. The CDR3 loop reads CASSEAGDGYEQYF. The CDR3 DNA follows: TGTGCCAGCAGTGAGGCGGGAGATGGTTACGAGCAGTACTTC.

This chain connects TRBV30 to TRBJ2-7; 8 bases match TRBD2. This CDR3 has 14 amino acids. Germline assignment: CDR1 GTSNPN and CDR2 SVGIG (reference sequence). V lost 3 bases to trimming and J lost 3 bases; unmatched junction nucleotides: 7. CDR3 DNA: TGTGCCTGGAGCCCGGGGGGGGGAAACTACGAGCAGTACTTC. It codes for CAWSPGGGNYEQYF.

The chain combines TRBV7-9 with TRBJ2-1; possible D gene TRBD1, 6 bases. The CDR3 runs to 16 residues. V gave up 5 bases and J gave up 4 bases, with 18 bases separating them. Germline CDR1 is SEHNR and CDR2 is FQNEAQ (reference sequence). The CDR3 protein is CASSPKGDPWYNEQFF. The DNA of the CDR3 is TGTGCCAGCAGCCCCAAGGGGGACCCCTGGTACAATGAGCAGTTCTTC.

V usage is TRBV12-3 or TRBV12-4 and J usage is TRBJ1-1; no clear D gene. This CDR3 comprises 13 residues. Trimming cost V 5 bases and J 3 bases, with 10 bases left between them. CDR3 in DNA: TGTGCCAGCAGTCACTCCGGGGACACTGAAGCTTTCTTT. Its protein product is CASSHSGDTEAFF.

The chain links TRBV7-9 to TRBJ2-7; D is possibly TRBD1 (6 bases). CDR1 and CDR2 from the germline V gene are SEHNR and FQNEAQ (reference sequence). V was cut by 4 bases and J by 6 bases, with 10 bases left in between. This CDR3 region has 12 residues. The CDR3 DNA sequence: TGTGCCAGCAGCTCCACAGGGACCGAGCAGTACTTC. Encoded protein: CASSSTGTEQYF.

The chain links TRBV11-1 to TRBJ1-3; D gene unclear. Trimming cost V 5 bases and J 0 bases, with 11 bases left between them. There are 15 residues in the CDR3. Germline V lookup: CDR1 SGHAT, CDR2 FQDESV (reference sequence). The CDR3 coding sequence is TGTGCCAGCAGCCCCGACACCTCCTCTGGAAACACCATATATTTT. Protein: CASSPDTSSGNTIYF.

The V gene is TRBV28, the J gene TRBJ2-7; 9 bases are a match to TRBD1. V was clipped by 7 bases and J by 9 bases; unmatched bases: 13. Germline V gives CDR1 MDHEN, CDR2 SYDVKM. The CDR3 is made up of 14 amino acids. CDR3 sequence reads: CASTRTDRGGGQYF. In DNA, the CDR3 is TGTGCCAGCACGCGGACGGACAGGGGAGGGGGGCAGTACTTC.

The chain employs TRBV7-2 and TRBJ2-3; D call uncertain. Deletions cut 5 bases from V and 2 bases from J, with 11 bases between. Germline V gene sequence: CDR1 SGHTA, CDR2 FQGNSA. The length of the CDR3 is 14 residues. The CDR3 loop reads CASSPNGFTDTQYF. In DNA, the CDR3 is TGTGCCAGCAGCCCCAACGGTTTCACAGATACGCAGTATTTT.

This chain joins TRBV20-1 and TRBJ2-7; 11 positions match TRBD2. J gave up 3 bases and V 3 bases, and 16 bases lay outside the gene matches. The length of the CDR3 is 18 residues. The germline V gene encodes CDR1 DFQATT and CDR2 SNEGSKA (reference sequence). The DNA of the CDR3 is TGCAGTGCTAGTTATGCCAAGAGATTAGCGGGAGGGCTCTACGAGCAGTACTTC. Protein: CSASYAKRLAGGLYEQYF.

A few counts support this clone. The CDR3: CAWSLGRGTEAFF. CDR3 in DNA: TGTGCCTGGAGTCTAGGCAGGGGCACTGAAGCTTTCTTT. The V and J genes are TRBV30 and TRBJ1-1; possible D gene TRBD1, 6 bases. The germline gives CDR1 GTSNPN, CDR2 SVGIG (reference sequence). Deletions cut 2 bases from V and 4 bases from J, with 11 bases between. The length of the CDR3 is 13 residues. The entire variable domain, with the rest obtained from reference TRBV30 and TRBJ1-1, is as follows: SQTIHQWPATLVQPVGSPLSLECTVEGTSNPNLYWYRQAAGRGLQLLFYSVGIGQISSEVPQNLSASRPQDRQFILSSKKLLLSDSGFYLCAWSLGRGTEAFFGQGTRLTVV.

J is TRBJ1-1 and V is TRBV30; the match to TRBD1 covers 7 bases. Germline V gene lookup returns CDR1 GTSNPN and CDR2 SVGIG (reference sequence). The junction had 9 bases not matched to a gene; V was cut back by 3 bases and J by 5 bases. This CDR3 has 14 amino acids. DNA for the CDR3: TGTGCCTGGAGGTATTCAGGGGGTAAGACTGAAGCTTTCTTT. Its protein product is CAWRYSGGKTEAFF.

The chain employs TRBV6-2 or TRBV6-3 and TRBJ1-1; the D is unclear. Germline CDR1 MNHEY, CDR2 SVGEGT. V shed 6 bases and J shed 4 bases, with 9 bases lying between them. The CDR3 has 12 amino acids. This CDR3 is CASSERITEAFF. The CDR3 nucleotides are TGTGCCAGCAGCGAGCGAATCACTGAAGCTTTCTTT.

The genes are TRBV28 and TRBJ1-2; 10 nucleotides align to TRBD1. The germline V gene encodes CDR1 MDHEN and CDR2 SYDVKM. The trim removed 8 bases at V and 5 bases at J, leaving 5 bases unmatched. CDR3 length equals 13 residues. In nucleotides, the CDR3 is TGTGCCAGCGGACAGGGGGATCGGTATGGCTACACCTTC. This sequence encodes CASGQGDRYGYTF.

CDR3 sequence (DNA): TGTGCCAGCAGCGCCCGGACTAGCGGGAGGTTGGATGAGCAGTTCTTC. This codes for CASSARTSGRLDEQFF. The chain recombines TRBV7-2 with TRBJ2-1, with 14 bases that match TRBD2. Germline-derived CDR1 and CDR2 are SGHTA and FQGNSA. With V trimmed by 5 bases and J by 8 bases, 8 bases remained unmatched. The CDR3 contains 16 residues.

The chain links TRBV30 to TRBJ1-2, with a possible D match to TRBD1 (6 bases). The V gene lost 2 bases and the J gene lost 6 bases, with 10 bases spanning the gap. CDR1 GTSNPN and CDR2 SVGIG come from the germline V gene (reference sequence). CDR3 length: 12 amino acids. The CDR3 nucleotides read TGTGCCTGGAGTACAGGGAGAGATGGCTACACCTTC. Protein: CAWSTGRDGYTF. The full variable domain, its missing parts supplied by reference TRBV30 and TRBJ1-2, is SQTIHQWPATLVQPVGSPLSLECTVEGTSNPNLYWYRQAAGRGLQLLFYSVGIGQISSEVPQNLSASRPQDRQFILSSKKLLLSDSGFYLCAWSTGRDGYTFGSGTRLTVV.

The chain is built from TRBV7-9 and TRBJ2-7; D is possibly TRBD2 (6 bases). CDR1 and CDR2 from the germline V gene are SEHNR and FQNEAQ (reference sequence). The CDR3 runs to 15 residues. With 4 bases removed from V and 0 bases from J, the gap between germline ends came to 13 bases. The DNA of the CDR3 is TGTGCCAGCAGCTCTATAGCCGGGAGCTCCTACGAGCAGTACTTC. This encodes CASSSIAGSSYEQYF.

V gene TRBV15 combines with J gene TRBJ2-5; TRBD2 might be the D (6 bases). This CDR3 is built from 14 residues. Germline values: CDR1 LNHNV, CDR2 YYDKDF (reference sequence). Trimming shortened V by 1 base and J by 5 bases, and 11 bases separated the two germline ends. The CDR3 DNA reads TGTGCCACCAGCAGAGCCGGGCTAGCGGAGACCCAGTACTTC. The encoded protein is CATSRAGLAETQYF.

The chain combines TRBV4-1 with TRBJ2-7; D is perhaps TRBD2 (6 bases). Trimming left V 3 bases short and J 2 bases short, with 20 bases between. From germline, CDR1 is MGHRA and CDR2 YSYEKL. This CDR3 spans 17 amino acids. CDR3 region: CASSQSHTGTPPYEQYF. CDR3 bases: TGCGCCAGCAGCCAGAGTCATACCGGGACTCCCCCCTACGAGCAGTACTTC.